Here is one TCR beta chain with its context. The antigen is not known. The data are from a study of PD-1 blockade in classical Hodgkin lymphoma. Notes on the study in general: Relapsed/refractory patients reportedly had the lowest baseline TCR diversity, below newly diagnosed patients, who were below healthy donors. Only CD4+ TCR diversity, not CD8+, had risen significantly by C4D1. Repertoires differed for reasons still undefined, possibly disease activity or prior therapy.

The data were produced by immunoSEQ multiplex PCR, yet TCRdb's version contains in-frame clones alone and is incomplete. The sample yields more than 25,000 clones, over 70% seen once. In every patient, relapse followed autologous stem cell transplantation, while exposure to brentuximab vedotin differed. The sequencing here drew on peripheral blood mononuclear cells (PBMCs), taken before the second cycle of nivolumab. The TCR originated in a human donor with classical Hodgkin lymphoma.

The CDR3 is CASSLWGRGNTEAFF. The CDR3 region has the DNA TGTGCCAGCAGCTTGTGGGGGCGCGGAAACACTGAAGCTTTCTTT. V is TRBV5-6 and J is TRBJ1-1; possible D gene TRBD1, 6 bases. The V gene's germline CDR1 is SGHDT and CDR2 YYEEEE. The CDR3 sequence is 15 residues long. Trimming stripped 1 base from V and 2 bases from J, with 12 bases between.